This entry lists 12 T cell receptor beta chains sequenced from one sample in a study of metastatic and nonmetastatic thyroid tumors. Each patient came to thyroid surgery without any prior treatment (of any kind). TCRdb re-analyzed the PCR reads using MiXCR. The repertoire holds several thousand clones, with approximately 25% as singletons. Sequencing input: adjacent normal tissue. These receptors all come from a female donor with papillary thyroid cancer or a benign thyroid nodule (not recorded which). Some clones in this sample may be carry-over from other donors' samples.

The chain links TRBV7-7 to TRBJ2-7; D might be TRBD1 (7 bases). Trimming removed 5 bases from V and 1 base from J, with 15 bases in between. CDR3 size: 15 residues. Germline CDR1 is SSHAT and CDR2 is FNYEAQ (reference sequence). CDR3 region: CASSPGQGGSYEQYF. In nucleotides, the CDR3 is TGTGCCAGCAGCCCCGGGCAGGGGGGATCCTACGAGCAGTACTTC.

DNA of the CDR3: TGTGCCAGCAGCCCCAGATCTAGCGGGGGCACAGATACGCAGTATTTT. It codes for CASSPRSSGGTDTQYF. The chain has TRBV9 and TRBJ2-3; 9 bases agree with TRBD2. Germline-derived CDR1 and CDR2 are SGDLS and YYNGEE. There are 16 residues in the CDR3. V was clipped by 4 bases and J by 1 base; unmatched bases: 7.

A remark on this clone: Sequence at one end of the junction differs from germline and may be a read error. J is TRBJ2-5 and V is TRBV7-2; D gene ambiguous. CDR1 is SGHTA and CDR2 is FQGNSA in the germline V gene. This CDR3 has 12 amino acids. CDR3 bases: TGTGCCAACAGCTTATCCCGAGAGACCCAGCACTTC. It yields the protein CANSLSRETQHF. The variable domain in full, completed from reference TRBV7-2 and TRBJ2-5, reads GAGVSQSPSNKVTEKGKDVELRCDPISGHTALYWYRQSLGQGLEFLIYFQGNSAPDKSGLPSDRFSAERTGGSVSTLTIQRTQQEDSAVYLCANSLSRETQHFGPGTRLLVL.

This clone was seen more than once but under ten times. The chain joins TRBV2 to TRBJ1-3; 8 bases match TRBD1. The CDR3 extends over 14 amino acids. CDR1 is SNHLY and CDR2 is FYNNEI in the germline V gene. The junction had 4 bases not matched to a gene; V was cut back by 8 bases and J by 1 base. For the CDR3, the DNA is TGTGCCAGCCATTACAGGGGGTCTGGAAACACCATATATTTT. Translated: CASHYRGSGNTIYF.

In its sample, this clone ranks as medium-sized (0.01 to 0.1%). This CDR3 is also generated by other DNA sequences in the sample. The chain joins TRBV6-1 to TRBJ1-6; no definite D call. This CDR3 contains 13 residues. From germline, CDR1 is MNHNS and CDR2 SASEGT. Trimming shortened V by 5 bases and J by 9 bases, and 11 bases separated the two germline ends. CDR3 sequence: CASSPRTRSPLHF. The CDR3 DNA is TGTGCCAGCAGTCCTCGGACCCGTTCACCCCTCCACTTT.

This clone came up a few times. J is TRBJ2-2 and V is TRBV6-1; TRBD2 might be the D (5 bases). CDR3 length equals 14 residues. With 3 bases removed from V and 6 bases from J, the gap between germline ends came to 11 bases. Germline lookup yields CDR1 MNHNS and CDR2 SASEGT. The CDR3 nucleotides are TGTGCCAGCAGTGATAATTTGAGGGCCGGGGAGCTGTTTTTT. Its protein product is CASSDNLRAGELFF.

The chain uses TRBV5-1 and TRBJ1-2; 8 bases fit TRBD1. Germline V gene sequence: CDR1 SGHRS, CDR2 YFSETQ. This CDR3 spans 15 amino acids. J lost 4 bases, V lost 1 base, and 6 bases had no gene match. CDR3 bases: TGCGCCAGCAGCTTGCTCGGACAGGGTAGCTATGGCTACACCTTC. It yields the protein CASSLLGQGSYGYTF. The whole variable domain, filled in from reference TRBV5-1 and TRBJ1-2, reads KAGVTQTPRYLIKTRGQQVTLSCSPISGHRSVSWYQQTPGQGLQFLFEYFSETQRNKGNFPGRFSGRQFSNSRSEMNVSTLELGDSALYLCASSLLGQGSYGYTFGSGTRLTVV.

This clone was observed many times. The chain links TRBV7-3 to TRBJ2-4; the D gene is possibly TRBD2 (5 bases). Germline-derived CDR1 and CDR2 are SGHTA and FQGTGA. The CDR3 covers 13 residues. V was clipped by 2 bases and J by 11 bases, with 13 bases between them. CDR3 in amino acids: CASSLEGIGFQYF. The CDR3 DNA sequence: TGTGCCAGCAGCTTAGAGGGTATCGGGTTTCAGTACTTC.

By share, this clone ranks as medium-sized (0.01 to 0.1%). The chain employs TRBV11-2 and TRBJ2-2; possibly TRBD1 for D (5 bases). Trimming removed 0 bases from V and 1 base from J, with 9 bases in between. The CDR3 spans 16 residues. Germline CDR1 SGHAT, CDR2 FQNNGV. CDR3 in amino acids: CASSLDRTGNTGELFF. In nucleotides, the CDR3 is TGTGCCAGCAGCTTAGATCGAACAGGGAACACCGGGGAGCTGTTTTTT.

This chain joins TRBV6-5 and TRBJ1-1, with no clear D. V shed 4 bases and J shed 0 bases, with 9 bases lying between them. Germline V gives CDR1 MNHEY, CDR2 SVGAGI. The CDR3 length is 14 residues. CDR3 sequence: CASSSPGLNTEAFF. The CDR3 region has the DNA TGTGCCAGCAGTTCGCCAGGCTTGAACACTGAAGCTTTCTTT.

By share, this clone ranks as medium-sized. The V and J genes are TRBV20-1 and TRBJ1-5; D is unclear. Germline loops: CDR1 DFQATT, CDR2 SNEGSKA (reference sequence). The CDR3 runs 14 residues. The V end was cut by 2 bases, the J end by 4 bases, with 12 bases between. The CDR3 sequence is CSARRPDFNQPQHF. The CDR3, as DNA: TGCAGTGCTAGACGCCCCGACTTTAATCAGCCCCAGCATTTT.

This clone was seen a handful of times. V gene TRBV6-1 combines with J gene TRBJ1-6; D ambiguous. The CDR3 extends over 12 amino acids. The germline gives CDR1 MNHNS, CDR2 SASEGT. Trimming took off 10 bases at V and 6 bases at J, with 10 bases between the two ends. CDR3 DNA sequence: TGTGCCACTACGGAGGCTAATTCACCCCTCCACTTT. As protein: CATTEANSPLHF.